This entry is about one T cell receptor beta chain. Antigen specificity is unknown. Trimming cost V 6 bases and J 9 bases; bases outside gene matches: 5. This CDR3 is built from 12 residues. Germline V gives CDR1 WNHNN, CDR2 SYGVQD (reference sequence). This sample was included in a study of untreated major depressive disorder. CD4+ T cells were isolated from thawed PBMCs by magnetic negative selection. CD4+ T cell purity was typically 90% to 95%. Profiling relied on immunoSEQ multiplex PCR, and the TCRdb table lists in-frame clones only, not all of them. The sample has more than 25,000 clones; roughly nine tenths are singletons. Findings of the study overall: Generalizability is limited by the comparatively small study sample. TRBV05-01 (Vbeta 5.1) usage was higher in CD4+ T cells of depressed patients than controls.

The clonotype originates from a woman aged 25 to 39 with major depressive disorder. The sequencing input was CD4+ T cells from PBMCs. The chain carries TRBV10-1 and TRBJ2-1; TRBD2 matches 7 bases. The CDR3 region has the DNA TGCGCCAGCAGCAGACTAGCAAGTGAGCAGTTCTTC. Its protein product is CASSRLASEQFF.